These 15 T cell receptor beta chains came from one sample sequenced in a study of cytomegalovirus exposure and HLA in healthy donors. The PCR was carried out with 60 Vbeta primers and 13 Jbeta primers. TCRdb's table, derived via immunoSEQ multiplex PCR, lists solely in-frame clones and lacks some. The profile shows over 50,000 clones, 89% of them singletons. The material sequenced was PBMCs. These receptors came from a man aged 25 to 40 in good health and CMV-seropositive.

The chain couples TRBV11-1 to TRBJ2-1; D possibly corresponds to TRBD2 (6 bases). Trimming removed 5 bases at V and 0 bases at J, with 14 bases between. CDR1 is SGHAT, CDR2 FQDESV, per germline (reference sequence). This CDR3 region has 16 residues. The CDR3 sequence is CASSPTAGRSYNEQFF. For the CDR3, the DNA is TGTGCCAGCAGCCCCACCGCGGGACGCTCCTACAATGAGCAGTTCTTC.

The chain couples TRBV11-3 to TRBJ1-2, with D possibly TRBD1 on 6 matching bases. Germline values: CDR1 SGHNT, CDR2 YENEEA. The CDR3 spans 16 residues. V lost 1 base to trimming and J lost 6 bases, with 18 bases between them. The CDR3 protein is CASSLVPRSRDNGYTF. The CDR3 DNA is TGTGCCAGCAGCTTAGTCCCACGTTCCAGGGACAATGGCTACACCTTC.

CDR3 DNA: TGTGCCAGCAGTCCCTCCCCGGGTTGGAACACTGAAGCTTTCTTT. It is translated as CASSPSPGWNTEAFF. This chain joins TRBV6-1 and TRBJ1-1, with D hard to call. V was trimmed by 5 bases and J by 1 base, leaving 14 bases between them. The CDR3 has 15 amino acids. Germline CDR1 MNHNS, CDR2 SASEGT.

This chain connects TRBV28 to TRBJ1-1; D not certain. This CDR3 spans 13 amino acids. The V and J ends lost 3 bases and 0 bases respectively, with 5 bases between them. The germline V gene encodes CDR1 MDHEN and CDR2 SYDVKM. The CDR3 DNA reads TGTGCCAGCAGTTTCCTACTGAACACTGAAGCTTTCTTT. It specifies CASSFLLNTEAFF. Drawing the rest from reference TRBV28 and TRBJ1-1, the complete variable domain is DVKVTQSSRYLVKRTGEKVFLECVQDMDHENMFWYRQDPGLGLRLIYFSYDVKMKEKGDIPEGYSVSREKKERFSLILESASTNQTSMYLCASSFLLNTEAFFGQGTRLTVV.

The rearrangement uses TRBV9 and TRBJ2-1, with TRBD2 matching over 11 bases. Trimming cost V 0 bases and J 7 bases; bases outside gene matches: 3. CDR3 length: 15 residues. The germline CDR1 and CDR2 sequences are SGDLS and YYNGEE. CDR3 sequence: CASSVGPSGRNEQFF. As DNA, the CDR3 is TGTGCCAGCAGCGTAGGCCCTAGCGGGAGGAATGAGCAGTTCTTC.

The chain recombines TRBV9 with TRBJ1-1, with unresolved D. From germline, CDR1 is SGDLS and CDR2 YYNGEE. Trimming took off 0 bases at V and 2 bases at J, with 11 bases between the two ends. The CDR3 sequence is 15 residues long. The CDR3, as DNA: TGTGCCAGCAGCGTAGGGATAGCCACAAACACTGAAGCTTTCTTT. This translates into CASSVGIATNTEAFF.

This chain connects TRBV7-2 to TRBJ2-1; 10 bases are shared with TRBD2. CDR1 and CDR2 (germline): SGHTA, FQGNSA. This CDR3 is 15 amino acids long. After removal of 1 base from V and 14 bases from J, the junction contained 11 bases not matched to a gene. DNA of the CDR3: TGTGCCAGCAGCTTAGGAGGGCTAGCGGGAGAGGGGGAGTTCTTC. As protein: CASSLGGLAGEGEFF.

The V and J genes are TRBV5-4 and TRBJ2-7, with a weak D call TRBD2 (6 bases). V dropped 4 bases and J dropped 6 bases, with 23 bases sitting between them. CDR3 length: 16 residues. Germline loops: CDR1 SGHNT, CDR2 YYREEE (reference sequence). The CDR3 nucleotides read TGTGCCAGCAGCCCGGGGGTCTTCGGTCTGAGTGGCGAGCAGTACTTC. Amino acids: CASSPGVFGLSGEQYF.

The table lists this clone with a count of one. The chain carries TRBV7-9 and TRBJ1-1; 8 bases match TRBD1. The J segment lost 6 bases and the V segment lost 2 bases, leaving 8 bases of the junction unmatched. Germline loops: CDR1 SEHNR, CDR2 FQNEAQ (reference sequence). The CDR3 has 15 amino acids. CDR3 in amino acids: CASSLKTGAVPEAFF. The DNA of the CDR3 is TGTGCCAGCAGCTTAAAGACAGGGGCGGTTCCTGAAGCTTTCTTT.

The V call is TRBV29-1, the J call TRBJ1-2; D gene ambiguous. The length of the CDR3 is 11 residues. V gave up 3 bases and J gave up 3 bases, with 5 bases separating them. The germline V gene encodes CDR1 SQVTM and CDR2 ANQGSEA. The chain's CDR3 is CSVDGDYGYTF. In DNA, the CDR3 is TGCAGCGTTGACGGGGACTATGGCTACACCTTC.

The chain couples TRBV7-8 to TRBJ2-5; D is ambiguous. Germline loops: CDR1 SGHVS, CDR2 FQNEAQ. V was cut by 0 bases and J by 1 base, with 9 bases left in between. The CDR3 totals 15 residues. CDR3: CASSLAAASQETQYF. The CDR3 nucleotides are TGTGCCAGCAGCTTAGCGGCGGCGTCCCAAGAGACCCAGTACTTC.

The chain has TRBV5-1 and TRBJ2-5; 10 bases agree with TRBD1. The CDR3 runs 16 residues. Germline values: CDR1 SGHRS, CDR2 YFSETQ. The V gene end was trimmed by 1 base and the J gene end by 4 bases; junction bases not matched to a gene: 7. As DNA, the CDR3 is TGCGCCAGCAGCTTGTATCTCGGACAGGGGGGAGAGACCCAGTACTTC. This translates into CASSLYLGQGGETQYF.

The V gene is TRBV30, the J gene TRBJ1-2; no firm D call. CDR1 is GTSNPN, CDR2 SVGIG, per germline (reference sequence). V lost 0 bases to trimming and J lost 5 bases, with 10 bases between them. The CDR3 is 13 residues long. The CDR3 sequence: CAWSVLRRYGYTF. The CDR3 coding sequence is TGTGCCTGGAGTGTACTTCGGAGGTATGGCTACACCTTC.

The chain joins TRBV7-6 to TRBJ2-1; 7 bases map to TRBD2. The CDR3 is 13 residues long. Germline values: CDR1 SGHVS, CDR2 FNYEAQ. Trimming cost V 1 base and J 16 bases; bases outside gene matches: 10. For the CDR3, the DNA is TGTGCCAGCAGCTTAGGGAGGGGCCCGGGAGGCTTCTTC. The encoded protein is CASSLGRGPGGFF.

The chain uses TRBV11-3 and TRBJ1-2, with D hard to call. The germline CDR1 and CDR2 sequences are SGHNT and YENEEA. The V and J ends lost 0 bases and 1 base respectively, with 15 bases between them. This CDR3 has 17 residues. The CDR3 sequence: CASSLDSDEGINYGYTF. The CDR3 bases are TGTGCCAGCAGCTTAGATAGCGACGAAGGCATTAACTATGGCTACACCTTC.